The rows below give T cell receptor beta chains drawn from one sample of a study of blood T cell repertoires in COVID-19. Sequencing was performed with immunoSEQ multiplex PCR; in TCRdb, only in-frame clones are kept and a portion is missing. The sample yields 60,000 to 75,000 clones, about nine tenths seen once. The sequencing input was peripheral blood. The receptors stem from a man aged 50-59 years with active COVID-19. CDR3s leave out the opening cysteine and the closing phenylalanine or tryptophan. Fields, in order: J gene, V gene, D gene, CDR3 protein. A D gene is named only where the DNA matches it firmly.

TRBJ2-1 | TRBV5-4 | TRBD2 | ASSLGVGGSYEQF
TRBJ1-1 | TRBV11-1 | NA | ASRADSNTEAF
TRBJ2-7 | TRBV4-1 | TRBD1 | ASSQGGGQGGYEQY
TRBJ2-2 | TRBV5-1 | TRBD2 | ASSLALVSGRNTGELF
TRBJ1-2 | TRBV24-1 | TRBD1 | ATSDDRDYGYT
TRBJ2-2 | TRBV5-4 | TRBD2 | ASSPSLAGVLGELF
TRBJ2-7 | TRBV28 | NA | ASSRPGTTNYEQY
TRBJ2-2 | TRBV7-8 | NA | ASSLWGPGELF
TRBJ1-2 | TRBV19 | NA | ASSIPAAGNGYT
TRBJ1-5 | TRBV6-6 | NA | ASSTDRAWPQH
TRBJ1-6 | TRBV7-3 | NA | ASSLSGRGSPLH
TRBJ2-5 | TRBV7-9 | TRBD2 | ASSLDVAGETQY
TRBJ2-1 | TRBV5-5 | TRBD2 | ASSFEAGGWNEQF
TRBJ2-7 | TRBV6-6 | NA | ASSYARDEQY
TRBJ2-2 | TRBV4-3 | NA | ASSQEGPWVPGDTGELF
TRBJ2-2 | TRBV5-1 | NA | ASSPSRGNTGELF
TRBJ2-7 | TRBV4-1 | TRBD2 | ASSQDSAGAYYEQY
TRBJ1-1 | TRBV3-1/TRBV3-2 | TRBD1 | ASSQGQAIGEAF
TRBJ2-1 | TRBV20-1 | NA | SASEGGNEQF
TRBJ2-4 | TRBV18 | TRBD1 | ASSPPMGQGQY
TRBJ2-3 | TRBV6-5 | TRBD2 | ASSKTSESTDTQY
TRBJ2-7 | TRBV5-6 | NA | ASSLAVTYEQY
TRBJ1-1 | TRBV21-1 | NA | ASGPRDRESTEAF
TRBJ1-2 | TRBV4-3 | NA | ASSQEGGFYGYT
TRBJ1-1 | TRBV5-4 | NA | ASSLYPIPDTEAF